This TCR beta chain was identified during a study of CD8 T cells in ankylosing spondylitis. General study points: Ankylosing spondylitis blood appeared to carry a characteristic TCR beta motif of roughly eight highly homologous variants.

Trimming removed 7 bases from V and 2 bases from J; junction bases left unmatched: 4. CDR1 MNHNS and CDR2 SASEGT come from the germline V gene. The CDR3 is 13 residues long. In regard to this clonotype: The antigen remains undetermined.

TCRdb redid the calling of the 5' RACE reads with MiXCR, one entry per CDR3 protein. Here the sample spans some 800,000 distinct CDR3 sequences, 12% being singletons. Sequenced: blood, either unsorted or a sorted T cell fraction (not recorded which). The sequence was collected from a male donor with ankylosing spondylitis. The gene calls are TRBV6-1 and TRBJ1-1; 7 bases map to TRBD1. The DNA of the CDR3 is TGTGCCAGCATCGGACAGGTAAACACTGAAGCTTTCTTT. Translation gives CASIGQVNTEAFF.